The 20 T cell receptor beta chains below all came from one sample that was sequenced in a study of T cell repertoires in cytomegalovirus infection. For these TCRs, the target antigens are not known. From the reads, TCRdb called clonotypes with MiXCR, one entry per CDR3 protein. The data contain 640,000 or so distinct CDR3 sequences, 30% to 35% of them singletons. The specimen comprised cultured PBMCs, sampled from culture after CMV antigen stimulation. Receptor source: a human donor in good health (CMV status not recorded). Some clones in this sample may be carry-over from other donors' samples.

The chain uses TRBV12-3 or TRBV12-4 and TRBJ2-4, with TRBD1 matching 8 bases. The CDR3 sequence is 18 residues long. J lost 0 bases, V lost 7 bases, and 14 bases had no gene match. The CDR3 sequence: CASIPGQGSYSAKNIQYF. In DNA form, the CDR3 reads TGTGCCAGCATCCCCGGACAGGGATCTTATTCAGCCAAAAACATTCAGTACTTC.

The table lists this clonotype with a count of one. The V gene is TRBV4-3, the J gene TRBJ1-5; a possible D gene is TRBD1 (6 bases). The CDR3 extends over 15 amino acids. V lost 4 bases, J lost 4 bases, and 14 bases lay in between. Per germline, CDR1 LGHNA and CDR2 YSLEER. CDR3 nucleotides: TGCGCCAGCAGCCGAGAGGACAGAATGAATCAGCCCCAGCATTTT. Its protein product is CASSREDRMNQPQHF.

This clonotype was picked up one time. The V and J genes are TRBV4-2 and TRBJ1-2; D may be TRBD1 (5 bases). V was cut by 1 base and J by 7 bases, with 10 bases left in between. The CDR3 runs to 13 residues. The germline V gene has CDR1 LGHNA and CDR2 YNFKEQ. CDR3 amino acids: CASSQGGLGGYTF. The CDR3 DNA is TGTGCCAGCAGCCAAGGGGGGTTAGGTGGCTACACCTTC.

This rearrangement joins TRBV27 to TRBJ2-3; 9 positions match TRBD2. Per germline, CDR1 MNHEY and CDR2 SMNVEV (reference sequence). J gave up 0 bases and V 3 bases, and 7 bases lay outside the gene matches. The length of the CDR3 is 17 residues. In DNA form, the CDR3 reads TGTGCCAGCAGTTTGGGTCTAGCGGGATCTAGCACAGATACGCAGTATTTT. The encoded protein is CASSLGLAGSSTDTQYF.

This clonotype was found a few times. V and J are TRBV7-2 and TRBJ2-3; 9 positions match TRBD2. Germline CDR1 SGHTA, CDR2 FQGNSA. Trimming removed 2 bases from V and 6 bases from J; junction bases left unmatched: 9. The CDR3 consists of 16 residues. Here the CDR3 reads CASSLMGGGAADTQYF. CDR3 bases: TGTGCCAGCAGCTTAATGGGCGGGGGGGCAGCGGATACGCAGTATTTT.

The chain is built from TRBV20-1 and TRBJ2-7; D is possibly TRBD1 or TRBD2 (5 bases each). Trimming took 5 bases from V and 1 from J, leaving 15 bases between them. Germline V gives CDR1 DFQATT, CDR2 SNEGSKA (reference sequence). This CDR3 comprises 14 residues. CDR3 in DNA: TGCAGTGCTCCCTGGCAGGGACCTTCCTACGAGCAGTACTTC. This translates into CSAPWQGPSYEQYF.

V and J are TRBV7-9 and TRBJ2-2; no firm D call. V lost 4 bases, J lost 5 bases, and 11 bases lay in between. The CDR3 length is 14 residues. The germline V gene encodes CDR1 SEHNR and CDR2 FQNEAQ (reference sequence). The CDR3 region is CASSSRGATGELFF. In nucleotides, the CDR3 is TGTGCCAGCAGCTCCCGAGGTGCGACCGGGGAGCTGTTTTTT.

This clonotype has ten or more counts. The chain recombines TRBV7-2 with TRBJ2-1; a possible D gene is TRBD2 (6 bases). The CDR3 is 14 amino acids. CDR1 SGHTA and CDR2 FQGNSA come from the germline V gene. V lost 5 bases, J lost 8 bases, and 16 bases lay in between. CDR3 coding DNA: TGTGCCAGCAGCGCTCGGACTATGTTCCATGAGCAGTTCTTC. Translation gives CASSARTMFHEQFF. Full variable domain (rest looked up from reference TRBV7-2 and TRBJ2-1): GAGVSQSPSNKVTEKGKDVELRCDPISGHTALYWYRQSLGQGLEFLIYFQGNSAPDKSGLPSDRFSAERTGGSVSTLTIQRTQQEDSAVYLCASSARTMFHEQFFGPGTRLTVL.

Here the CDR3 reads CASGSPGDEQFF. In DNA form, the CDR3 reads TGTGCCAGCGGGAGTCCAGGGGACGAGCAGTTCTTC. V usage is TRBV6-5 and J usage is TRBJ2-1; D perhaps matches TRBD1 (6 bases). This CDR3 spans 12 amino acids. V shed 8 bases and J shed 10 bases, with 15 bases lying between them. In germline, CDR1 is MNHEY, CDR2 SVGAGI.

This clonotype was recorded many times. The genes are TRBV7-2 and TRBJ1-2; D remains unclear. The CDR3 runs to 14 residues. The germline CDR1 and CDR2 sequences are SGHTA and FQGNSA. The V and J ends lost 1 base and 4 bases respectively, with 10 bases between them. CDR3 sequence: CASSLDSQSYGYTF. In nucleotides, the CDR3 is TGTGCCAGCAGCTTAGATTCACAGAGCTATGGCTACACCTTC.

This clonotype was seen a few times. CDR3 DNA: TGCGCCAGCAGCACACAGGCAACGAACACCGGGGAGCTGTTTTTT. This translates into CASSTQATNTGELFF. J is TRBJ2-2 and V is TRBV5-1; maybe TRBD1 (5 bases). There are 15 residues in the CDR3. V dropped 4 bases and J dropped 0 bases, with 10 bases sitting between them. The germline CDR1 and CDR2 sequences are SGHRS and YFSETQ.

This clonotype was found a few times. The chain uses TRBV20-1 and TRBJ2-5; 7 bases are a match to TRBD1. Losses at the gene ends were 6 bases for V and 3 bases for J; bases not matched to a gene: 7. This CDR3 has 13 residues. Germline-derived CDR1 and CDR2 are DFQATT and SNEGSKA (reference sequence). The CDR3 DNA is TGCAGTGCGATCGTCGGGACAGAAGAGACCCAGTACTTC. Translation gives CSAIVGTEETQYF.

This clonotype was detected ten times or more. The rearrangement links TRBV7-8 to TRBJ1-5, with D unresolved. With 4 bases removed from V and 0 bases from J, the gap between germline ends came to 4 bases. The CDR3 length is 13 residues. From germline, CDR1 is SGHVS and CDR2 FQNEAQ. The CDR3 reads CASSSNSNQPQHF. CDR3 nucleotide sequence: TGTGCCAGCAGCTCGAATAGCAATCAGCCCCAGCATTTT.

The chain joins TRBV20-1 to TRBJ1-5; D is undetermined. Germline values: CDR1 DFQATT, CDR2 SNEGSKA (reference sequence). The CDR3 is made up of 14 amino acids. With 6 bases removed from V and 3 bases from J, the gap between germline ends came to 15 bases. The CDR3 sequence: CSAQHGRINQPQHF. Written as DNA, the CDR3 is TGCAGTGCCCAGCACGGCCGAATCAATCAGCCCCAGCATTTT.

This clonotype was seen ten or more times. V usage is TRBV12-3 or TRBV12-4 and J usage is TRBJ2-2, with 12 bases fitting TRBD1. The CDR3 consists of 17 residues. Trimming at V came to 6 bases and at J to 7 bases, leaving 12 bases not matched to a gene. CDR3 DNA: TGTGCCAGCAGACCATTCTCCGGGACAGGGGGCGGCGGGGAGCTGTTTTTT. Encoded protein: CASRPFSGTGGGGELFF.

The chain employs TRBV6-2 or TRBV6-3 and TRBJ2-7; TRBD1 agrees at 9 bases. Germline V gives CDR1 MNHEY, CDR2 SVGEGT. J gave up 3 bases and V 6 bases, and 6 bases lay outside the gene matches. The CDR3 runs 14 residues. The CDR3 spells CASSRGQGFYEQYF. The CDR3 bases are TGTGCCAGCAGCAGAGGACAGGGGTTCTACGAGCAGTACTTC.

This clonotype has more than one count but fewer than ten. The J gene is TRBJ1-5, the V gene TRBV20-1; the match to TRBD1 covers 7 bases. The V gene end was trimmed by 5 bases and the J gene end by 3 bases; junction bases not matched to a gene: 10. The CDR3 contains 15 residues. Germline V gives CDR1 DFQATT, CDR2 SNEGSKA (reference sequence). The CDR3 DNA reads TGCAGTGCTGAGGGGGCAGGGGCGTACAATCAGCCCCAGCATTTT. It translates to CSAEGAGAYNQPQHF.

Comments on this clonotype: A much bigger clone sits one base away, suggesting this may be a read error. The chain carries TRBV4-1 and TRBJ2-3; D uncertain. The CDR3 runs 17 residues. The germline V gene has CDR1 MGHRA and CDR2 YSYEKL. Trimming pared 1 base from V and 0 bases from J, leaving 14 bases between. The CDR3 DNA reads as TGCGCCAGCAGCCAAGGGAGTGCAGCAACTAGCACAGATACGCAGTATTTT. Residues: CASSQGSAATSTDTQYF.

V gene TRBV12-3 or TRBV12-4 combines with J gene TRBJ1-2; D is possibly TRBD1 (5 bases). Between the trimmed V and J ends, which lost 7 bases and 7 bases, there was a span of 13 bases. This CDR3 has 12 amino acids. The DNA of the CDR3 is TGTGCCAGCACTCTAGGGGCGGGTGGCTACACCTTC. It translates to CASTLGAGGYTF.

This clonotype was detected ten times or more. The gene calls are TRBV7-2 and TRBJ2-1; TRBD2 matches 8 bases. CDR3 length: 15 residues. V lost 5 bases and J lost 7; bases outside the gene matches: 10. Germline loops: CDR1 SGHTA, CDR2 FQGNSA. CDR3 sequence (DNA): TGTGCCAGCAGCCCAACCACAGCGGGGGTGAATGAGCAGTTCTTC. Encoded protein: CASSPTTAGVNEQFF.